The 28 T cell receptor beta chains below all came from one sample that was sequenced in a study of CD8 T cells in Susac syndrome. Reverse transcription used roughly 0.5 to 1 ug RNA and random hexamers. MiXCR was run by TCRdb on the immunoSEQ multiplex PCR reads, yielding one entry per CDR3 protein. The data show roughly 150,000 distinct CDR3 sequences, with about 91% seen just once and around 0.087% held by the top ten. Sequencing input: CD4+ T cells from PBMCs. All receptors come from a human donor in good health.

CDR3 in DNA: TGTGCCAGCAGTCGCGGGACAGGCGCACTCTCTGGAAACACCATATATTTT. It codes for CASSRGTGALSGNTIYF. This chain connects TRBV28 to TRBJ1-3, with 8 bases aligning to TRBD1. CDR1 and CDR2 from the germline V gene are MDHEN and SYDVKM. V lost 5 bases to trimming and J lost 0 bases; unmatched junction nucleotides: 9. The CDR3 covers 17 residues.

This clonotype was recorded only once. The chain combines TRBV19 with TRBJ1-5; TRBD1 is a possible D gene (5 bases). The CDR3 runs 15 residues. Germline V lookup: CDR1 LNHDA, CDR2 SQIVND (reference sequence). The V gene lost 7 bases and the J gene lost 3 bases, with 16 bases spanning the gap. The DNA of the CDR3 is TGTGCCAGTATTGGGTTGGACACCATCAATCAGCCCCAGCATTTT. Translating gives CASIGLDTINQPQHF.

The chain combines TRBV6-5 with TRBJ2-1; 9 bases match TRBD2. The CDR3 is made up of 15 amino acids. CDR1 and CDR2 (germline): MNHEY, SVGAGI. J lost 3 bases, V lost 6 bases, and 6 bases had no gene match. The CDR3 DNA sequence: TGTGCCAGCAGCCGGACTAGCGCAAACTACAATGAGCAGTTCTTC. Translated, it gives CASSRTSANYNEQFF.

This clonotype was counted a single time. This chain links TRBV4-3 with TRBJ1-1, with D possibly TRBD1 on 6 matching bases. CDR1 LGHNA and CDR2 YSLEER come from the germline V gene. V was clipped by 0 bases and J by 0 bases, with 8 bases between them. The CDR3 sequence is 15 residues long. The CDR3 here is CASSQDEGVNTEAFF. In nucleotides, the CDR3 is TGCGCCAGCAGCCAAGACGAGGGGGTGAACACTGAAGCTTTCTTT.

V usage is TRBV7-2 and J usage is TRBJ2-1, with a weak D call TRBD1 (5 bases). The CDR3 length is 12 residues. CDR1 is SGHTA, CDR2 FQGNSA, per germline. Trimming removed 4 bases at V and 8 bases at J, with 9 bases between. The CDR3 loop reads CASSSQGYEQFF. The CDR3 nucleotides are TGTGCCAGCAGCTCCCAGGGCTATGAGCAGTTCTTC.

The rearrangement joins TRBV20-1 to TRBJ1-5; unclear D gene. Trimming cost V 6 bases and J 2 bases, with 17 bases left between them. Looked up from germline, CDR1 is DFQATT and CDR2 is SNEGSKA (reference sequence). CDR3 length equals 15 residues. The CDR3 sequence: CSAPSGGRGNQPQHF. The CDR3 region has the DNA TGCAGTGCACCTTCAGGCGGCCGGGGCAATCAGCCCCAGCATTTT.

The genes are TRBV10-3 and TRBJ2-5, with 8 nucleotides matching TRBD2. The CDR3 sequence is 17 residues long. The germline V gene has CDR1 ENHRY and CDR2 SYGVKD. Germline trimming cut 2 bases from V and 2 bases from J; bases unmatched to any gene: 10. In nucleotides, the CDR3 is TGTGCCATCAGTGAGGGCTGGGCGGGAGGAAGTCAAGAGACCCAGTACTTC. It encodes CAISEGWAGGSQETQYF.

This rearrangement joins TRBV5-1 to TRBJ2-2, with D hard to call. V lost 1 base and J 3 bases, leaving 7 bases between the germline ends. The germline V gene encodes CDR1 SGHRS and CDR2 YFSETQ. This CDR3 spans 14 amino acids. CDR3 DNA sequence: TGCGCCAGCAGCTTGCCCCAGGACACCGGGGAGCTGTTTTTT. This translates into CASSLPQDTGELFF.

The V gene is TRBV6-6, the J gene TRBJ2-5, with TRBD1 identical over 10 bases. With V trimmed by 2 bases and J by 4 bases, 4 bases remained unmatched. CDR1 and CDR2 from the germline V gene are MNHNY and SVGAGI (reference sequence). The CDR3 is 15 amino acids. CDR3 sequence reads: CASSYHDRGRETQYF. In DNA form, the CDR3 reads TGTGCCAGCAGTTACCACGACAGGGGGCGAGAGACCCAGTACTTC.

CDR3 sequence (DNA): TGTGCCAGCAGTTTTTTAGCCCGAGATGGCTACACCTTC. Its translation: CASSFLARDGYTF. This chain links TRBV12-3 or TRBV12-4 with TRBJ1-2; D is unresolved. The CDR3 has 13 amino acids. V was cut by 3 bases and J by 6 bases, with 11 bases left in between.

The V and J genes are TRBV4-3 and TRBJ1-5; no clear D. Trimming removed 0 bases from V and 5 bases from J, with 11 bases in between. This CDR3 has 15 residues. Germline CDR1 and CDR2: LGHNA and YSLEER. CDR3 sequence reads: CASSQDLGLHQPQHF. The CDR3 DNA reads as TGCGCCAGCAGCCAAGATTTGGGTTTACATCAGCCCCAGCATTTT.

The chain carries TRBV20-1 and TRBJ2-3, with D tentatively TRBD2 (6 bases). The V gene lost 0 bases and the J gene lost 0 bases, with 13 bases spanning the gap. Looked up from germline, CDR1 is DFQATT and CDR2 is SNEGSKA (reference sequence). The CDR3 is 16 residues long. The CDR3 sequence: CSARDSAGSSTDTQYF. In DNA, the CDR3 is TGCAGTGCTAGAGATTCTGCGGGGAGTAGCACAGATACGCAGTATTTT.

The chain employs TRBV2 and TRBJ2-7, with TRBD2 matching over 9 bases. Germline trimming cut 6 bases from V and 0 bases from J; bases unmatched to any gene: 3. CDR1 and CDR2 (germline): SNHLY, FYNNEI. The length of the CDR3 is 14 residues. CDR3 amino acids: CASRPSGDSYEQYF. The CDR3 bases are TGTGCCAGCAGACCTAGCGGGGACTCCTACGAGCAGTACTTC.

The V gene is TRBV24-1, the J gene TRBJ2-1; TRBD1 matches 7 bases. Looked up from germline, CDR1 is KGHDR and CDR2 is SFDVKD. The CDR3 loop spans 15 amino acids. The junction had 7 bases not matched to a gene; V was cut back by 5 bases and J by 4 bases. CDR3 in amino acids: CATSGRDRDYNEQFF. In DNA, the CDR3 is TGTGCCACCAGTGGCCGGGACAGAGATTACAATGAGCAGTTCTTC.

The rearrangement links TRBV2 to TRBJ1-1; possibly TRBD1 for D (6 bases). The CDR3 runs to 14 residues. CDR1 is SNHLY and CDR2 is FYNNEI in the germline V gene. The V and J ends lost 0 bases and 10 bases respectively, with 15 bases between them. Here the CDR3 reads CASSEASRLGGAFF. The DNA of the CDR3 is TGTGCCAGCAGTGAAGCCTCGCGCCTAGGGGGAGCTTTCTTT.

This clonotype was seen once. The chain couples TRBV28 to TRBJ1-1; D is unclear. Trimming removed 4 bases at V and 11 bases at J, with 14 bases between. The CDR3 contains 12 residues. CDR1 and CDR2 (germline): MDHEN, SYDVKM. Here the CDR3 reads CASSSRPRSAFF. The DNA for the CDR3 is TGTGCCAGCAGTTCACGCCCGCGATCGGCTTTCTTT.

This chain links TRBV18 with TRBJ2-5; the match to TRBD2 covers 9 bases. J lost 4 bases, V lost 1 base, and 4 bases had no gene match. CDR1 and CDR2 from the germline V gene are KGHSH and LQKENI. The CDR3 contains 15 residues. The CDR3 DNA reads as TGTGCCAGCTCACCACGTGGGACTAGCTTAGAGACCCAGTACTTC. It translates to CASSPRGTSLETQYF.

Here the CDR3 DNA reads TGTGCCAGCAGTTTACGGCGGGGGGGAACCAATGAGCAGTTCTTC. Protein product: CASSLRRGGTNEQFF. This chain joins TRBV12-3 or TRBV12-4 and TRBJ2-1; 9 nucleotides align to TRBD2. V gave up 2 bases and J gave up 6 bases; unmatched junction bases: 5. The CDR3 has 15 residues.

CDR3: CASTSRGQASYNEQFF. CDR3 coding DNA: TGTGCCAGCACTTCCCGAGGACAGGCGTCCTACAATGAGCAGTTCTTC. The chain joins TRBV27 to TRBJ2-1; TRBD1 agrees at 7 bases. The V gene's germline CDR1 is MNHEY and CDR2 SMNVEV (reference sequence). The length of the CDR3 is 16 residues. With V trimmed by 7 bases and J by 1 base, 10 bases remained unmatched.

The chain employs TRBV19 and TRBJ1-3, with 7 positions matching TRBD1. Losses at the gene ends were 7 bases for V and 5 bases for J; bases not matched to a gene: 8. The CDR3 has 14 residues. Per the germline V gene, CDR1 is LNHDA and CDR2 is SQIVND (reference sequence). In nucleotides, the CDR3 is TGTGCCAGTAAACCGGGACAGACAAGAAACACCATATATTTT. Residues: CASKPGQTRNTIYF.

The V gene is TRBV7-9, the J gene TRBJ2-5; D gene unclear. Trimming shortened V by 1 base and J by 5 bases, and 8 bases separated the two germline ends. There are 13 residues in the CDR3. Germline V gene data show CDR1 as SEHNR and CDR2 as FQNEAQ (reference sequence). CDR3 region: CASSLGETETQYF. The CDR3 coding sequence is TGTGCCAGCAGCTTAGGAGAAACGGAGACCCAGTACTTC. The whole variable domain, remainder taken from reference TRBV7-9 and TRBJ2-5, is DTGVSQNPRHKITKRGQNVTFRCDPISEHNRLYWYRQTLGQGPEFLTYFQNEAQLEKSRLLSDRFSAERPKGSFSTLEIQRTEQGDSAMYLCASSLGETETQYFGPGTRLLVL.

The chain has TRBV11-2 and TRBJ2-1, with TRBD2 matching 9 bases. The CDR3 consists of 20 residues. Germline V CDR1 and CDR2: SGHAT, FQNNGV. Trimming removed 1 base from V and 0 bases from J; junction bases left unmatched: 13. The DNA of the CDR3 is TGTGCCAGCAGCTTAGTCGGTGTAGCGGGGGCCCCCAACTCCTACAATGAGCAGTTCTTC. Translating it yields CASSLVGVAGAPNSYNEQFF.

This clonotype was counted once. The chain recombines TRBV4-1 with TRBJ1-1, with a possible D match to TRBD1 (5 bases). This CDR3 is built from 16 residues. Trimming shortened V by 4 bases and J by 1 base, and 16 bases separated the two germline ends. CDR1 is MGHRA and CDR2 is YSYEKL in the germline V gene. CDR3 region: CASSLRTLGSNTEAFF. CDR3 bases: TGCGCCAGCAGCCTCCGGACACTAGGCTCGAACACTGAAGCTTTCTTT.

The chain uses TRBV6-5 and TRBJ2-2; 10 bases match TRBD1. CDR3 size: 14 residues. The germline V gene has CDR1 MNHEY and CDR2 SVGAGI. Trimming cost V 5 bases and J 7 bases; bases outside gene matches: 4. In DNA form, the CDR3 reads TGTGCCAGCAGTCCGGGACAGGGGCTCGGGGAGCTGTTTTTT. Amino acid sequence: CASSPGQGLGELFF.

The chain joins TRBV5-1 to TRBJ2-4; 9 bases align to TRBD2. CDR1 is SGHRS and CDR2 is YFSETQ in the germline V gene. The ends lost 9 bases at V and 6 bases at J; junction bases unmatched: 13. The CDR3 runs to 15 residues. DNA of the CDR3: TGCGCCACCTCCTGGCGGGGGGGCCAGGGAAACATTCAGTACTTC. Translation gives CATSWRGGQGNIQYF.

The rearrangement uses TRBV5-1 and TRBJ1-5, with unresolved D. Germline V gives CDR1 SGHRS, CDR2 YFSETQ. The CDR3 extends over 16 amino acids. The V end was cut by 0 bases, the J end by 0 bases, with 10 bases between. CDR3: CASSLGFPDSNQPQHF. DNA of the CDR3: TGCGCCAGCAGCTTGGGGTTCCCAGATAGCAATCAGCCCCAGCATTTT.

The V call is TRBV4-2, the J call TRBJ2-1, with 9 bases matching TRBD2. Germline V CDR1 and CDR2: LGHNA, YNFKEQ. The CDR3 is 14 residues long. The V segment lost 5 bases and the J segment 8 bases; nucleotides outside the gene matches: 7. As DNA, the CDR3 is TGTGCCAGCAGCAGAGCGGGAGGTGTTTATGAGCAGTTCTTC. Translation: CASSRAGGVYEQFF.

This clonotype was found once. V is TRBV2 and J is TRBJ2-3; either TRBD1 or TRBD2 may fit D (5 bases each). The CDR3 loop spans 13 amino acids. Trimming took off 5 bases at V and 1 base at J, with 7 bases between the two ends. CDR1 is SNHLY and CDR2 is FYNNEI in the germline V gene. CDR3 coding DNA: TGTGCCAGCAGTCGGGACCGCACAGATACGCAGTATTTT. Translation: CASSRDRTDTQYF.